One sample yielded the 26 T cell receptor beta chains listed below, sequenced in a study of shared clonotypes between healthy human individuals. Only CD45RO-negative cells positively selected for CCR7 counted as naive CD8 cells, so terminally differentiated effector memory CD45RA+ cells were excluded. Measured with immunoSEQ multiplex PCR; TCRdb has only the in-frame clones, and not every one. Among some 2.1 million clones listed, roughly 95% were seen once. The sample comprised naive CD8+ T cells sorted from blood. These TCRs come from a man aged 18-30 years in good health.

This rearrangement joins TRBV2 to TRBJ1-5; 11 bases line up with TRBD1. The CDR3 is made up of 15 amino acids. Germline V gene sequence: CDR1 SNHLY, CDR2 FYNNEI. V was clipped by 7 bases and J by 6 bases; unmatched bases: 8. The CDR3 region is CASTRSGTGGQPQHF. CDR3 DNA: TGTGCCAGCACCCGAAGCGGGACAGGGGGTCAGCCCCAGCATTTT.

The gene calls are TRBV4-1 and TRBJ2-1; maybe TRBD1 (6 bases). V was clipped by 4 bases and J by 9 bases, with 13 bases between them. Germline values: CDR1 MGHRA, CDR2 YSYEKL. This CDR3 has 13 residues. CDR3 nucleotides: TGCGCCAGCAGCCCATCGGGGACACCTGAGCAGTTCTTC. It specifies CASSPSGTPEQFF.

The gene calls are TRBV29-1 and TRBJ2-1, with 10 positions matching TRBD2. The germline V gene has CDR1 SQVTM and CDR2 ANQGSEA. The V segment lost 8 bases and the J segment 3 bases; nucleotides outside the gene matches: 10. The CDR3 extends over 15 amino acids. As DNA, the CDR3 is TGCAGCTCATCCGGACCTAGCGGGAGCTACAATGAGCAGTTCTTC. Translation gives CSSSGPSGSYNEQFF.

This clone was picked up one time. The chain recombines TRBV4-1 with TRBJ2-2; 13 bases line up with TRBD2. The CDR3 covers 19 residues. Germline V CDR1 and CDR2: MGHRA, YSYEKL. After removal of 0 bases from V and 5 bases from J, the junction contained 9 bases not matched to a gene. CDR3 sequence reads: CASSQDPGTSGEGTGELFF. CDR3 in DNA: TGCGCCAGCAGCCAAGATCCCGGGACTAGCGGGGAAGGGACCGGGGAGCTGTTTTTT.

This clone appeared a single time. This CDR3 reads CASSPGLAGGTYNEQFF. The CDR3 DNA sequence: TGTGCCAGCTCACCAGGGCTAGCGGGAGGCACCTACAATGAGCAGTTCTTC. The gene calls are TRBV18 and TRBJ2-1; 11 bases map to TRBD2. From germline, CDR1 is KGHSH and CDR2 LQKENI. The CDR3 sequence is 17 residues long. With 2 bases clipped from V and 2 bases from J, the junction kept 5 bases outside the gene matches.

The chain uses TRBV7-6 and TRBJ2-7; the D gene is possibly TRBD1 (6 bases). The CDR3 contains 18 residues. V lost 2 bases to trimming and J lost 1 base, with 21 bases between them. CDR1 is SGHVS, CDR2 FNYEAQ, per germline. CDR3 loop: CASSLWSPIKDSSYEQYF. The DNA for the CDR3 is TGTGCCAGCAGCTTATGGTCCCCGATAAAGGACAGTTCCTACGAGCAGTACTTC.

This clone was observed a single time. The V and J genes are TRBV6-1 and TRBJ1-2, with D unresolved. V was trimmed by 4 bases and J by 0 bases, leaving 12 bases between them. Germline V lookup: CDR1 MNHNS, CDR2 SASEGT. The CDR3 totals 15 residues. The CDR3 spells CASSGWTEANYGYTF. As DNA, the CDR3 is TGTGCCAGCAGTGGGTGGACTGAAGCTAACTATGGCTACACCTTC.

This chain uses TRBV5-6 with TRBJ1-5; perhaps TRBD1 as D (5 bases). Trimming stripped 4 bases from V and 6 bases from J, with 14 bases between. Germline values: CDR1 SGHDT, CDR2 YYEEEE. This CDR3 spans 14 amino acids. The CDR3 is CASSRLQDRQPQHF. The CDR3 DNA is TGTGCCAGCAGCCGGCTACAGGATCGTCAGCCCCAGCATTTT.

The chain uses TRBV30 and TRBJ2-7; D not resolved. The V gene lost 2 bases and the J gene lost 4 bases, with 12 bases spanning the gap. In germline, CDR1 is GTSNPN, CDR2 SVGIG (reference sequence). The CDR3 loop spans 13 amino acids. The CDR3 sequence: CAWSHVWGYEQYF. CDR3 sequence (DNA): TGTGCCTGGAGTCATGTATGGGGTTACGAGCAGTACTTC.

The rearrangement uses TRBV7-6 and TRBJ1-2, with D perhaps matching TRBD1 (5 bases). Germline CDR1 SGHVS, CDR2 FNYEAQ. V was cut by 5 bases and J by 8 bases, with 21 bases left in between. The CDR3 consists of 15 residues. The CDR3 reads CASSPDKGGTWGYTF. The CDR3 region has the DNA TGTGCCAGCAGCCCAGATAAAGGTGGGACCTGGGGCTACACCTTC.

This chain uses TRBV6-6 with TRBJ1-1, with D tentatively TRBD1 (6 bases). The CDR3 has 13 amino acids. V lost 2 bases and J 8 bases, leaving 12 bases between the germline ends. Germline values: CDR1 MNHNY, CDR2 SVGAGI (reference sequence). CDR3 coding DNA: TGTGCCAGCAGTTACCCGGACAGTGGAGAAGCTTTCTTT. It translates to CASSYPDSGEAFF.

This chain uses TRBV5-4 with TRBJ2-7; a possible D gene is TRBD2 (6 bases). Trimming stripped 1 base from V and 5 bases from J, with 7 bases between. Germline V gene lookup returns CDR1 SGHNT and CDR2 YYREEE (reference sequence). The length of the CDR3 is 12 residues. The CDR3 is CASSLTGDEQYF. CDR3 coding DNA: TGTGCCAGCAGCTTGACGGGAGACGAGCAGTACTTC.

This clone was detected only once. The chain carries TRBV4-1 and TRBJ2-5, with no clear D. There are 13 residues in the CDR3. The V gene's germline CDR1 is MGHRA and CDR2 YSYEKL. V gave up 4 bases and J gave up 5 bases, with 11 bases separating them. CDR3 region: CASSPNTLETQYF. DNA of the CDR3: TGCGCCAGCAGCCCGAACACCCTGGAGACCCAGTACTTC.

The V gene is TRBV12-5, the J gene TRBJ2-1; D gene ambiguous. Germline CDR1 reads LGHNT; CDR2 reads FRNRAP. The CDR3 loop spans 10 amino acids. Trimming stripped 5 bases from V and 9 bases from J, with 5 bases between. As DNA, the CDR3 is TGTGCTAGTGGTCTTTTTGAGCAGTTCTTC. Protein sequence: CASGLFEQFF.

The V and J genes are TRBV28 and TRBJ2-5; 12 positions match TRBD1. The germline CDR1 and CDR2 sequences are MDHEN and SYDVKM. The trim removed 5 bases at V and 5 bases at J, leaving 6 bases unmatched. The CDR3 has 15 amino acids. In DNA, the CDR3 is TGTGCCAGCAGTCGGGACAGGGGGCATGGGGAGACCCAGTACTTC. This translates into CASSRDRGHGETQYF.

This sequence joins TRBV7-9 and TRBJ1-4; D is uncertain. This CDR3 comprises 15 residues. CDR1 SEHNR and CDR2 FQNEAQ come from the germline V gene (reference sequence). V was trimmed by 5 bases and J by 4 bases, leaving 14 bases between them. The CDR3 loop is CASSGEASFNEKLFF. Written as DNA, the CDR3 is TGTGCCAGCAGCGGGGAAGCCAGCTTTAATGAAAAACTGTTTTTT.

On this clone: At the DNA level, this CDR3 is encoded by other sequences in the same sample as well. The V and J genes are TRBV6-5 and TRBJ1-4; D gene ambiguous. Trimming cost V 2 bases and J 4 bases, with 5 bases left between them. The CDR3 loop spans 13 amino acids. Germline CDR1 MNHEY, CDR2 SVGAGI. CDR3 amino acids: CASSYGLNEKLFF. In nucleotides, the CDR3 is TGTGCCAGCAGTTACGGTCTTAATGAAAAACTGTTTTTT.

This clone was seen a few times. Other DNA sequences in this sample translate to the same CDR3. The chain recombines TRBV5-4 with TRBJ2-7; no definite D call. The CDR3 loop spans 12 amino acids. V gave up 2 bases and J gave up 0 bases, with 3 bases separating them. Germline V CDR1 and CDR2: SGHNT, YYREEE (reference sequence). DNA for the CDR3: TGTGCCAGCAGCTTCAGCTCCTACGAGCAGTACTTC. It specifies CASSFSSYEQYF.

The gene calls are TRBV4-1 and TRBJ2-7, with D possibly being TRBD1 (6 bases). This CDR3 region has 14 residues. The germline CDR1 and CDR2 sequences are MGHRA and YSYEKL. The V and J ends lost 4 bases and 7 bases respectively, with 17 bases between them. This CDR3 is CASSLRQGRLEQYF. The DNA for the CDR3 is TGCGCCAGCAGCCTCCGGCAGGGGCGTTTAGAGCAGTACTTC.

The CDR3 bases are TGTGCCAGCAGCCCTAGTGGAGGTGGAAACACTGAAGCTTTCTTT. Protein: CASSPSGGGNTEAFF. The rearrangement joins TRBV7-8 to TRBJ1-1; D ambiguous. The germline V and J ends were trimmed by 5 bases and 2 bases, with 15 bases remaining between them. The CDR3 is made up of 15 amino acids. Per germline, CDR1 SGHVS and CDR2 FQNEAQ.

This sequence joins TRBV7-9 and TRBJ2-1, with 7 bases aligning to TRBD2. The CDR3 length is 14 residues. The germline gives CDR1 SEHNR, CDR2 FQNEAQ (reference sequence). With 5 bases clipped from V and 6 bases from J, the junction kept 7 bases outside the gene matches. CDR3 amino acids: CASSTPLAVNEQFF. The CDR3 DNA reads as TGTGCCAGCAGCACCCCCCTAGCGGTCAATGAGCAGTTCTTC.

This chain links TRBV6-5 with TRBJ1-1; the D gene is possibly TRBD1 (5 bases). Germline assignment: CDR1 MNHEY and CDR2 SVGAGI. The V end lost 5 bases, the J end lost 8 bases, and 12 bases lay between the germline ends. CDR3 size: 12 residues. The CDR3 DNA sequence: TGTGCCAGCAGTCCCGATCGGGGCGAAGCTTTCTTT. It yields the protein CASSPDRGEAFF.

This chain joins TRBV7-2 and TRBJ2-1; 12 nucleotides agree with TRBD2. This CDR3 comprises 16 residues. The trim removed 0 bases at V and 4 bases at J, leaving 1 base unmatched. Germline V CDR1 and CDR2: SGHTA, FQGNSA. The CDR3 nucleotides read TGTGCCAGCAGCTTAGCCGGGACTAGCGGGTACAATGAGCAGTTCTTC. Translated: CASSLAGTSGYNEQFF.

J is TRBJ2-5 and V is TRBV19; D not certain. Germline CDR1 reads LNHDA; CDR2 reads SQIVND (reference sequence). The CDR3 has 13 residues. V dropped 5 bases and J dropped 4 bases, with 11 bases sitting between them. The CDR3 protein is CASSSYPGETQYF. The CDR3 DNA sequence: TGTGCCAGTAGTTCTTATCCAGGAGAGACCCAGTACTTC.

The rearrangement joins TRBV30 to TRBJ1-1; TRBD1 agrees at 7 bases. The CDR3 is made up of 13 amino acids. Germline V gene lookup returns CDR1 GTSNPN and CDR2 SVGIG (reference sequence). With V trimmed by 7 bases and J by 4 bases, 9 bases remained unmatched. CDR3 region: CAYPTGLGTEAFF. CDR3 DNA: TGTGCCTATCCGACAGGGCTGGGCACTGAAGCTTTCTTT.

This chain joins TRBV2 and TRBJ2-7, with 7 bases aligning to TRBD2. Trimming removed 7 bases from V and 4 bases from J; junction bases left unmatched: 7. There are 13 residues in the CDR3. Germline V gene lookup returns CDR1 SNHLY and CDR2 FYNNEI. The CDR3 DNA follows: TGTGCCAGCACGGGAGGTCTCTTTTACGAGCAGTACTTC. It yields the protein CASTGGLFYEQYF.